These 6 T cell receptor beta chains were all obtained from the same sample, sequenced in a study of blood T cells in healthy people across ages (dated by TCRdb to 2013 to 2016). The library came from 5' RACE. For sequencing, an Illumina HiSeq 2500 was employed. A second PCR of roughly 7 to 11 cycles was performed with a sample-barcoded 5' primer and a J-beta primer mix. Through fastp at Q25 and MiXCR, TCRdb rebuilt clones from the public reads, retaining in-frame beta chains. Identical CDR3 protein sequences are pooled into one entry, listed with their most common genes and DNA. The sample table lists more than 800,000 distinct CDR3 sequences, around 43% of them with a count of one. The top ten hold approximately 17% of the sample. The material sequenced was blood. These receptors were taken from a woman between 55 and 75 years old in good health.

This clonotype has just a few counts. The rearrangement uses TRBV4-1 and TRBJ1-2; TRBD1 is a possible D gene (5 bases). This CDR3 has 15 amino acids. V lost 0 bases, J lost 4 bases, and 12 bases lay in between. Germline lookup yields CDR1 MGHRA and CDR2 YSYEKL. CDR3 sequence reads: CASSQDRDSSYGYTF. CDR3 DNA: TGCGCCAGCAGCCAAGATCGTGACAGCTCCTATGGCTACACCTTC.

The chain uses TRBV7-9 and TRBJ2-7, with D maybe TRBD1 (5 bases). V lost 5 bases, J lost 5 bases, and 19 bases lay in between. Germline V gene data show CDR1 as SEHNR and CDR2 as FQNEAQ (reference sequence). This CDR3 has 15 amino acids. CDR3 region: CASSPRGQGIHEQYF. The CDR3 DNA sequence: TGTGCCAGCAGCCCGAGAGGCCAGGGTATCCACGAGCAGTACTTC.

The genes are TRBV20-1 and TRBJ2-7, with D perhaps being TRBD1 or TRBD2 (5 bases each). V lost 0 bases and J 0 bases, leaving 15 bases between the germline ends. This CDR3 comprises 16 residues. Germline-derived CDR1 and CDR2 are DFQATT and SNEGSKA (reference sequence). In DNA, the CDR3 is TGCAGTGCTAGAGATCTCCCTTCGGGACGCTCCTACGAGCAGTACTTC. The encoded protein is CSARDLPSGRSYEQYF.

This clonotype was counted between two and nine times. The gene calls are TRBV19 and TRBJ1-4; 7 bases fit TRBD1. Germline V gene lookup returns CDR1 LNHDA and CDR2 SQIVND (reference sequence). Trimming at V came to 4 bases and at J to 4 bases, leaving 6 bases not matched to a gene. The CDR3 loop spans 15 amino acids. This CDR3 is CASSTNRGYNEKLFF. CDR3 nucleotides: TGTGCCAGTAGTACCAACAGGGGCTATAATGAAAAACTGTTTTTT. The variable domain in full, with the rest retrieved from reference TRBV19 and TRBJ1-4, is DGGITQSPKYLFRKEGQNVTLSCEQNLNHDAMYWYRQDPGQGLRLIYYSQIVNDFQKGDIAEGYSVSREKKESFPLTVTSAQKNPTAFYLCASSTNRGYNEKLFFGSGTQLSVL.

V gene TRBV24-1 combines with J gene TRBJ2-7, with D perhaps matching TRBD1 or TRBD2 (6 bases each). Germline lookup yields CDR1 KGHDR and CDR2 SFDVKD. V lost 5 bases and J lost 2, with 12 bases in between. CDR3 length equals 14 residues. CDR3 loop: CATSGGDKPYEQYF. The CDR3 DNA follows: TGTGCCACCAGTGGGGGGGACAAACCCTACGAGCAGTACTTC.

CDR3 residues: CSVTTGTSGKSGEQYF. Written as DNA, the CDR3 is TGCAGCGTTACAACCGGGACTAGCGGGAAGTCCGGGGAGCAGTACTTC. The chain carries TRBV29-1 and TRBJ2-5; 13 positions match TRBD2. Germline lookup yields CDR1 SQVTM and CDR2 ANQGSEA. This CDR3 spans 16 amino acids. V gave up 5 bases and J gave up 11 bases; unmatched junction bases: 17.